These T cell receptor beta chains were read from a single sample in a study of cytomegalovirus exposure and HLA in healthy donors. Clones were read by immunoSEQ multiplex PCR, and TCRdb kept only the in-frame ones, dropping some. Among a few hundred thousand clones, approximately 68% were seen once, and the ten largest hold less than 2%. Sequencing was performed on PBMCs. These receptors originate from a woman aged 25 to 39 in good health and CMV-seronegative. Both conserved end residues are part of each CDR3. The D gene is left open where the match is weak. A clone size is listed for some rows: how often the clone was seen (once, few, many), or a class if it is expanded.

size: NA
J: TRBJ1-1
D: NA
V: TRBV6-5
DNA: TGTGCCACAGGGAGGGGACGGGGCACTGAAGCTTTCTTT
CDR3: CATGRGRGTEAFF

size: few
J: TRBJ1-1
D: TRBD1
V: TRBV7-9
DNA: TGTTCCAGCAGCGAGACAGGGGGCACTGAAGCTTTCTTT
CDR3: CSSSETGGTEAFF

size: NA
J: TRBJ2-7
D: TRBD2
V: TRBV5-4
DNA: TGTGCCAGCACCATCGGGGGGGACTTCTCCTACGAGCAGTACTTC
CDR3: CASTIGGDFSYEQYF

size: NA
J: TRBJ2-2
D: NA
V: TRBV29-1
DNA: TGCAGCGTTGAAGTCCAAACAGACACCGGGGAGCTGTTTTTT
CDR3: CSVEVQTDTGELFF

size: NA
J: TRBJ1-1
D: NA
V: TRBV6-1
DNA: TGTGCCAGCAGGGGGGGGACGAACACTGAAGCTTTCTTT
CDR3: CASRGGTNTEAFF

size: once
J: TRBJ2-5
D: TRBD2
V: TRBV14
DNA: TGTGCCAGCAGCCATCCTAGCGGGAACCAAGAGATCCAGTACTTC
CDR3: CASSHPSGNQEIQYF

size: once
J: TRBJ1-5
D: TRBD1
V: TRBV6-4
DNA: TGTGCCAGCAGTGACTCGACAGGGGGGAAAATGGGAAGCAATCAGCCCCAGCATTTT
CDR3: CASSDSTGGKMGSNQPQHF

size: once
J: TRBJ2-7
D: TRBD2
V: TRBV29-1
DNA: TGCAGCGTTGCGGTGGAAGCGGGAGGCCACGAGCAGTACTTC
CDR3: CSVAVEAGGHEQYF

size: NA
J: TRBJ2-7
D: NA
V: TRBV5-6
DNA: TGTGCCAGCAGCTTTAGGTCCGGACAAAGCTACGAGCAGTACTTC
CDR3: CASSFRSGQSYEQYF

size: few
J: TRBJ2-1
D: TRBD1
V: TRBV5-6
DNA: TGTGCCAGCAGCTTCCCCGGGACAGGCGGCAATGAGCAGTTCTTC
CDR3: CASSFPGTGGNEQFF

size: NA
J: TRBJ1-1
D: NA
V: TRBV19
DNA: TGTGCCAGTAGTTCAGGGTTCACTGAAGCTTTCTTT
CDR3: CASSSGFTEAFF

size: few
J: TRBJ2-3
D: TRBD2
V: TRBV7-2
DNA: TGTGCCAGCAGCTTAGGTTTATTTGTGGGACTAGCCACAGATACGCAGTATTTT
CDR3: CASSLGLFVGLATDTQYF

size: NA
J: TRBJ2-7
D: NA
V: TRBV7-3
DNA: TGTGCCAGCAGGCTCAATCTCTGGGCCACCCGAGCGGGCTACTCCTACGAGCAGTACTTC
CDR3: CASRLNLWATRAGYSYEQYF

size: NA
J: TRBJ2-4
D: NA
V: TRBV7-9
DNA: TGTGCCAGCAGCTTAGGCGTGGCCAAAAACATTCAGTACTTC
CDR3: CASSLGVAKNIQYF

size: NA
J: TRBJ2-3
D: NA
V: TRBV6-1
DNA: TGTGCCAGCAGCGCCGGGCGGGGGCGGGCAGATACGCAGTATTTT
CDR3: CASSAGRGRADTQYF

size: NA
J: TRBJ2-3
D: TRBD2
V: TRBV19
DNA: TGTGCCAGTAGTATTCGGTACAGCGGGAACACAGATACGCAGTATTTT
CDR3: CASSIRYSGNTDTQYF

size: NA
J: TRBJ1-2
D: TRBD1
V: TRBV6-6
DNA: TGTGCCAGCAGTACCACCGGGACAGGCAACTATGGCTACACCTTC
CDR3: CASSTTGTGNYGYTF

size: NA
J: TRBJ2-7
D: NA
V: TRBV19
DNA: TGTGCCACCAGAAGGGGGTACGAGCAGTACTTC
CDR3: CATRRGYEQYF

size: NA
J: TRBJ2-7
D: TRBD2
V: TRBV19
DNA: TGTGCCAGTAGTAACGGACTAGCGGGAGGTTACGAGCAGTACTTC
CDR3: CASSNGLAGGYEQYF

size: NA
J: TRBJ2-5
D: TRBD1
V: TRBV29-1
DNA: TGCAGCGGGGGACAGATCCAAGAGACCCAGTACTTC
CDR3: CSGGQIQETQYF